Sequencing of this TCR beta chain was carried out in a study of blood T cells in healthy people across ages. A second roughly 6 to 12 cycle PCR used barcoded and J-beta primers. TCRdb re-called the 5' RACE reads through MiXCR, storing one row per CDR3 protein. The sample lists hundreds of thousands of distinct CDR3 sequences; around 50% were seen once. Approximately 9.6 milliliters of peripheral blood were drawn from each donor into EDTA-treated tubes. Whole-study results and caveats: Unsorted PBMCs blocked a conclusive comparison of naive and antigen-experienced cells.

This clonotype was seen at least ten times. Antigen: not known. This TCR was sampled from a woman of 80 years or more in good health. Sequencing was performed on blood.

DNA of the CDR3: TGCGCCAGCAAGACTTCCGGGACAGCACAAGAGACCCAGTACTTC. Translating gives CASKTSGTAQETQYF. The gene calls are TRBV5-1 and TRBJ2-5; the match to TRBD1 covers 7 bases. In germline, CDR1 is SGHRS, CDR2 YFSETQ. Trimming at V came to 6 bases and at J to 2 bases, leaving 10 bases not matched to a gene. This CDR3 has 15 residues.